This T cell receptor beta chain was recovered during a study of blood T cell repertoires in COVID-19. At the level of the study: T cells, B-cell-depleted T cells, or PBMCs supplied cDNA or gDNA.

Authors' methods: Amplifying reference gene primers gave estimates of nucleated cell counts. Libraries were prepared by immunoSEQ multiplex PCR; TCRdb keeps only in-frame clonotypes and omits some of them. V and J calls and clone size are those listed in that table; D and trimming were worked out from the DNA. The table lists approximately 170,000 clones, about 88% of them singletons. V shed 11 bases and J 5 bases; nucleotides not matched to a gene: 10. There are 13 residues in the CDR3. This receptor was obtained from a man aged 30 to 45 with acute or convalescent COVID-19. Source material: peripheral blood. The chain links TRBV12-3 or TRBV12-4 to TRBJ2-5; 8 nucleotides line up with TRBD2. CDR3 bases: TGTGCCTGCTTTCGGGGGGGCGAGGAGACCCAGTACTTC. This encodes CACFRGGEETQYF.